This TCR beta chain was captured by sequencing in a study of beta chain features in type 1 diabetes. The CDR3 loop spans 14 amino acids. Between the trimmed V and J ends, which lost 3 bases and 2 bases, there was a span of 10 bases. CDR1 is SGHAT, CDR2 FQNNGV, per germline. All of the sorted populations showed purity greater than 98%. On this clone: What it binds is unknown.

Expressed TCRB transcripts got sequenced, as all isolated RNA was reverse transcribed. Generated by immunoSEQ multiplex PCR, the TCRdb table keeps only in-frame clones and is missing some. Of 350,000 to 400,000 clones listed, roughly 16% are singletons. General study results and limits: Patients with type 1 diabetes showed fewer VDJ junction insertions and more deletions. Patients' naive, central memory and regulatory TCRB repertoires appeared more alike than those of healthy donors. Across all four CD4+ subsets, people with type 1 diabetes showed modestly shorter TCRB CDR3s.

The TCR was taken from a woman aged 18-29 years in good health. Source material: naive CD4+ T cells from blood. The genes are TRBV11-2 and TRBJ2-5; the D gene is possibly TRBD2 (5 bases). The CDR3 reads CASSFSGGQETQYF. CDR3 coding DNA: TGTGCCAGCAGCTTCAGTGGCGGGCAAGAGACCCAGTACTTC.